These 7 T cell receptor beta chains originate from one sample sequenced in a study of chemoradiotherapy in HPV16-positive cancers. Sequencing was performed with immunoSEQ multiplex PCR; in TCRdb, only in-frame clones are kept and a portion is missing. The table includes some 32,000 clones, 88% detected once. Sequenced here: blood, sampled from a patient who underwent chemoradiotherapy. The source of these receptors is a human donor with HPV-associated anogenital cancer.

This clone has just one count. This chain joins TRBV5-1 and TRBJ2-7; 7 positions agree with TRBD1. The V gene end was trimmed by 3 bases and the J gene end by 1 base; junction bases not matched to a gene: 1. This CDR3 is built from 13 residues. Germline values: CDR1 SGHRS, CDR2 YFSETQ. CDR3: CASSWGQSYEQYF. DNA for the CDR3: TGCGCCAGCAGCTGGGGACAGTCCTACGAGCAGTACTTC.

The V call is TRBV5-1, the J call TRBJ1-2; D might be TRBD1 (5 bases). Trimming took 2 bases from V and 4 from J, leaving 12 bases between them. The CDR3 covers 14 residues. Looked up from germline, CDR1 is SGHRS and CDR2 is YFSETQ. This chain's CDR3 is CASSFSREIYGYTF. CDR3 nucleotides: TGCGCCAGCAGCTTCAGCAGGGAGATCTATGGCTACACCTTC.

This chain connects TRBV28 to TRBJ2-1, with D maybe TRBD2 (5 bases). The germline gives CDR1 MDHEN, CDR2 SYDVKM. Trimming cost V 6 bases and J 9 bases, with 12 bases left between them. This CDR3 is 12 amino acids long. The CDR3 here is CASSDPEGEQFF. The DNA of the CDR3 is TGTGCCAGCAGCGACCCTGAGGGTGAGCAGTTCTTC. Variable domain in full (rest from reference TRBV28 and TRBJ2-1): DVKVTQSSRYLVKRTGEKVFLECVQDMDHENMFWYRQDPGLGLRLIYFSYDVKMKEKGDIPEGYSVSREKKERFSLILESASTNQTSMYLCASSDPEGEQFFGPGTRLTVL.

This clone was detected a few times. V gene TRBV19 combines with J gene TRBJ1-5; D unclear. Trimming took 2 bases from V and 3 from J, leaving 8 bases between them. This CDR3 is 14 amino acids long. Germline V gives CDR1 LNHDA, CDR2 SQIVND (reference sequence). The DNA for the CDR3 is TGTGCCAGTAGTATAAGTCAGTACAATCAGCCCCAGCATTTT. Protein: CASSISQYNQPQHF.

V gene TRBV5-6 combines with J gene TRBJ2-1; 7 bases agree with TRBD1. Germline assignment: CDR1 SGHDT and CDR2 YYEEEE. This CDR3 has 14 residues. Trimming took 1 base from V and 9 from J; bases not matched to a gene: 7. The CDR3: CASSLRGHSGEQFF. CDR3 bases: TGTGCCAGCAGCTTGAGGGGGCATTCCGGTGAGCAGTTCTTC.

The chain joins TRBV27 to TRBJ2-7; TRBD2 agrees at 9 bases. Germline V gene lookup returns CDR1 MNHEY and CDR2 SMNVEV (reference sequence). V gave up 6 bases and J gave up 5 bases; unmatched junction bases: 8. This CDR3 contains 14 residues. This CDR3 is CASRDLAGRNEQYF. DNA for the CDR3: TGTGCCAGCAGGGATCTAGCGGGAAGGAACGAGCAGTACTTC.

The CDR3 here is CASSEAGSDTQYF. CDR3 nucleotide sequence: TGTGCCAGCAGTGAAGCGGGGTCAGATACGCAGTATTTT. The chain carries TRBV2 and TRBJ2-3; D uncertain. Germline values: CDR1 SNHLY, CDR2 FYNNEI. V was shortened by 0 bases and J by 4 bases, with 5 bases between the two germline ends. The CDR3 consists of 13 residues.